This T cell receptor (beta chain) originates from a study of blood T cell repertoires in COVID-19. For the study at large: Collection of acute and convalescent COVID-19 samples took place in the United States, Italy and Spain. In each case, the material was cDNA or gDNA derived from T cells, B-cell-depleted T cells, or PBMCs.

Across 20 to 25 US areas, participants ranged in age from roughly 18 to 95 years. Using immunoSEQ multiplex PCR, the repertoire was profiled, and TCRdb retains in-frame clones only, with some absent. Of around 100,000 clones detected, about 86% appear once; the ten largest clones hold roughly 2.5%. This CDR3 spans 13 amino acids. Germline-derived CDR1 and CDR2 are SGHVS and FQNEAQ. V shed 5 bases and J shed 6 bases, with 13 bases lying between them. The sequence was obtained from a woman aged 45-60 years who had recovered from COVID-19. The specimen was PBMCs or T cells enriched from blood (not recorded which). The chain is built from TRBV7-8 and TRBJ1-1; a weak D match, TRBD1 (5 bases). The CDR3 spells CASSPGGIAEAFF. The CDR3 nucleotides are TGTGCCAGCAGCCCGGGGGGGATCGCTGAAGCTTTCTTT.